One sample yielded the 21 T cell receptor beta chains listed below, sequenced in a study of T cell responses to AZD1222 COVID-19 vaccine. Profiled with immunoSEQ multiplex PCR; TCRdb holds only in-frame clones, not every one. The profile shows 160,000 or so clones, about nine tenths of them singletons. The material was peripheral blood, obtained 28 days after the second AZD1222 dose. The source of these receptors is an adult who received the AZD1222 COVID-19 vaccine.

This chain links TRBV5-1 with TRBJ2-3, with 8 bases that match TRBD2. CDR1 is SGHRS and CDR2 is YFSETQ in the germline V gene. The CDR3 runs to 15 residues. V gave up 4 bases and J gave up 1 base; unmatched junction bases: 5. CDR3 amino acids: CASSRAGVGTDTQYF. CDR3 DNA: TGCGCCAGCAGCAGAGCGGGAGTTGGCACAGATACGCAGTATTTT.

The V call is TRBV10-3, the J call TRBJ2-7; 8 nucleotides match TRBD2. CDR3 length equals 15 residues. Trimming at V came to 2 bases and at J to 1 base, leaving 4 bases not matched to a gene. Germline loops: CDR1 ENHRY, CDR2 SYGVKD. CDR3: CAISEQSSGSYEQYF. In DNA form, the CDR3 reads TGTGCCATCAGTGAGCAGTCTAGCGGGTCCTACGAGCAGTACTTC.

V is TRBV11-2 and J is TRBJ2-2, with 7 bases identical to TRBD1. In germline, CDR1 is SGHAT, CDR2 FQNNGV. The CDR3 length is 16 residues. V lost 5 bases and J lost 2; bases outside the gene matches: 8. DNA of the CDR3: TGTGCCAGCAGCCCCCTGGGACAGATAAACACCGGGGAGCTGTTTTTT. Its translation is CASSPLGQINTGELFF.

This clone was seen once. J is TRBJ2-5 and V is TRBV24-1, with 7 bases lining up with TRBD2. The CDR3 loop spans 14 amino acids. Germline V gene data show CDR1 as KGHDR and CDR2 as SFDVKD. V lost 5 bases and J lost 0; bases outside the gene matches: 2. The DNA for the CDR3 is TGTGCCACCAGTGTCGGGACTAACCAAGAGACCCAGTACTTC. Protein product: CATSVGTNQETQYF.

The CDR3 DNA reads as TGTGCCAGCAGCGTAGCAATGGGGGCGAGGACTGAAGCTTTCTTT. This encodes CASSVAMGARTEAFF. The rearrangement links TRBV9 to TRBJ1-1, with a weak D call TRBD1 (6 bases). Germline V gene sequence: CDR1 SGDLS, CDR2 YYNGEE. V was trimmed by 0 bases and J by 5 bases, leaving 14 bases between them. There are 15 residues in the CDR3.

The chain carries TRBV13 and TRBJ2-3; TRBD2 aligns across 8 bases. Germline lookup yields CDR1 PRHDT and CDR2 FYEKMQ (reference sequence). The CDR3 contains 15 residues. V was pared by 1 base and J by 4 bases, with 4 bases of the junction left unmatched. The CDR3 loop reads CASSLAGGPSDTQYF. CDR3 in DNA: TGTGCCAGCAGCTTAGCGGGAGGGCCGTCAGATACGCAGTATTTT.

V gene TRBV25-1 combines with J gene TRBJ2-1; tentatively, D is TRBD1 or TRBD2 (7 bases each). Germline V gives CDR1 MGHDK, CDR2 SYGVNS. V was cut by 5 bases and J by 3 bases, with 17 bases left in between. The CDR3 covers 16 residues. CDR3 DNA sequence: TGTGCCAGCAGTATCGGGGGGACAGAGCGCTACAATGAGCAGTTCTTC. Translating gives CASSIGGTERYNEQFF. The full variable domain, with the rest looked up from reference TRBV25-1 and TRBJ2-1, is EADIYQTPRYLVIGTGKKITLECSQTMGHDKMYWYQQDPGMELHLIHYSYGVNSTEKGDLSSESTVSRIRTEHFPLTLESARPSHTSQYLCASSIGGTERYNEQFFGPGTRLTVL.

This chain links TRBV6-2 or TRBV6-3 with TRBJ1-5, with unresolved D. Germline CDR1 is MNHEY and CDR2 is SVGEGT. The germline V and J ends were trimmed by 6 bases and 1 base, with 19 bases remaining between them. The CDR3 is made up of 17 amino acids. The CDR3 DNA is TGTGCCAGCAGCCCCTTTGGGGTCCTGAGGAGCAATCAGCCCCAGCATTTT. Protein: CASSPFGVLRSNQPQHF.

The gene calls are TRBV7-2 and TRBJ1-3; unclear D gene. The V gene's germline CDR1 is SGHTA and CDR2 FQGNSA. The ends were cut back, 5 bases at V and 0 bases at J, with 8 bases in the middle. This CDR3 is 14 amino acids long. CDR3 DNA: TGTGCCAGCAGCCCGCAGCCCTCTGGAAACACCATATATTTT. Translated, it gives CASSPQPSGNTIYF.

This chain links TRBV5-4 with TRBJ2-2, with D tentatively TRBD2 (6 bases). The ends were cut back, 4 bases at V and 4 bases at J, with 17 bases in the middle. Germline CDR1 is SGHNT and CDR2 is YYREEE (reference sequence). CDR3 length equals 16 residues. The CDR3 region is CASSPGGEIPTGELFF. The CDR3 region has the DNA TGTGCCAGCAGCCCCGGCGGGGAAATCCCCACCGGGGAGCTGTTTTTT.

This clone was recorded a few times. The genes are TRBV24-1 and TRBJ2-6; maybe TRBD1 (6 bases). Germline-derived CDR1 and CDR2 are KGHDR and SFDVKD. The CDR3 covers 17 residues. With 3 bases removed from V and 2 bases from J, the gap between germline ends came to 13 bases. This chain's CDR3 is CATSDGQGKAGANVLTF. CDR3 nucleotide sequence: TGTGCCACCAGTGATGGCCAGGGGAAAGCTGGGGCCAACGTCCTGACTTTC.

The chain carries TRBV18 and TRBJ2-2, with 7 bases fitting TRBD2. J was trimmed by 5 bases and V by 5 bases; bases with no gene match: 5. The CDR3 loop spans 14 amino acids. Germline CDR1 KGHSH, CDR2 LQKENI. The CDR3 DNA is TGTGCCAGCTCATCGGACGGGAGGACCGGGGAGCTGTTTTTT. It is translated as CASSSDGRTGELFF.

As regards this clone: In the same sample, other DNA sequences code for this CDR3. The chain employs TRBV7-8 and TRBJ1-5; the D gene is possibly TRBD1 (5 bases). The V gene's germline CDR1 is SGHVS and CDR2 FQNEAQ. The CDR3 totals 15 residues. V was shortened by 0 bases and J by 7 bases, with 13 bases between the two germline ends. Here the CDR3 DNA reads TGTGCCAGCAGCTTAGCTGTGGGGAGGGACCAGCCCCAGCATTTT. This translates into CASSLAVGRDQPQHF.

The rearrangement joins TRBV3-1 (or the pseudogene TRBV3-2) to TRBJ1-3; a weak D match, TRBD1 (5 bases). Germline assignment: CDR1 LGHDT and CDR2 YNNKEL (reference sequence). This CDR3 is built from 15 residues. Trimming removed 3 bases at V and 0 bases at J, with 9 bases between. The CDR3 here is CASSQTALSGNTIYF. The CDR3 DNA follows: TGTGCCAGCAGCCAGACAGCCCTCTCTGGAAACACCATATATTTT.

This chain joins TRBV11-2 and TRBJ2-7, with D perhaps assigned TRBD1 or TRBD2 (5 bases each). Trimming stripped 2 bases from V and 0 bases from J, with 11 bases between. The CDR3 totals 15 residues. CDR1 and CDR2 (germline): SGHAT, FQNNGV. The chain's CDR3 is CASSLPGASSYEQYF. The CDR3 nucleotides are TGTGCCAGCAGCTTACCCGGGGCATCCTCCTACGAGCAGTACTTC. The whole variable domain, filled in from reference TRBV11-2 and TRBJ2-7, reads EAGVAQSPRYKIIEKRQSVAFWCNPISGHATLYWYQQILGQGPKLLIQFQNNGVVDDSQLPKDRFSAERLKGVDSTLKIQPAKLEDSAVYLCASSLPGASSYEQYFGPGTRLTVT.

This clone came up a few times. This sequence joins TRBV7-2 and TRBJ2-3; 10 nucleotides line up with TRBD2. The length of the CDR3 is 16 residues. The ends lost 4 bases at V and 0 bases at J; junction bases unmatched: 4. Germline values: CDR1 SGHTA, CDR2 FQGNSA. DNA for the CDR3: TGTGCCAGCAGCTATCAACTAGCGGGAAGCACAGATACGCAGTATTTT. This codes for CASSYQLAGSTDTQYF.

This clone was counted a few times. The chain employs TRBV7-2 and TRBJ2-7; TRBD1 matches 7 bases. The trim removed 3 bases at V and 1 base at J, leaving 6 bases unmatched. This CDR3 has 15 residues. Germline loops: CDR1 SGHTA, CDR2 FQGNSA. This chain's CDR3 is CASSFWTGPSYEQYF. The DNA for the CDR3 is TGTGCCAGCAGCTTCTGGACAGGCCCTTCCTACGAGCAGTACTTC.

This rearrangement joins TRBV7-3 to TRBJ2-3; 8 bases map to TRBD2. V shed 5 bases and J 3 bases; nucleotides not matched to a gene: 16. This CDR3 region has 18 residues. CDR1 and CDR2 from the germline V gene are SGHTA and FQGTGA. The CDR3 here is CASSPAGGRSFDTDTQYF. The CDR3, as DNA: TGTGCCAGCAGCCCGGCCGGCGGGAGGAGTTTCGATACAGATACGCAGTATTTT.

The J gene is TRBJ2-7, the V gene TRBV28; a possible D gene is TRBD1 (6 bases). CDR3 size: 16 residues. Germline V gives CDR1 MDHEN, CDR2 SYDVKM. The V and J ends lost 3 bases and 0 bases respectively, with 15 bases between them. Here the CDR3 DNA reads TGTGCCAGCAGTTTGACGGCGACAGGAGCCTCCTACGAGCAGTACTTC. This sequence encodes CASSLTATGASYEQYF.

The V and J genes are TRBV12-3 or TRBV12-4 and TRBJ1-5; 7 bases match TRBD1. Trimming removed 10 bases from V and 3 bases from J; junction bases left unmatched: 6. CDR3 length: 13 amino acids. The CDR3 DNA sequence: TGTGCCACAAAACAGGGGTCCAATCAGCCCCAGCATTTT. Amino acid sequence: CATKQGSNQPQHF.

The rearrangement uses TRBV4-3 and TRBJ2-1; D may be TRBD2 (6 bases). Germline V lookup: CDR1 LGHNA, CDR2 YSLEER. V shed 4 bases and J shed 0 bases, with 22 bases lying between them. The CDR3 runs to 19 residues. The CDR3 DNA follows: TGCGCCAGCAGCCTGCGTCTTGGGGGGAACACCCTCTCCTACAATGAGCAGTTCTTC. It encodes CASSLRLGGNTLSYNEQFF.